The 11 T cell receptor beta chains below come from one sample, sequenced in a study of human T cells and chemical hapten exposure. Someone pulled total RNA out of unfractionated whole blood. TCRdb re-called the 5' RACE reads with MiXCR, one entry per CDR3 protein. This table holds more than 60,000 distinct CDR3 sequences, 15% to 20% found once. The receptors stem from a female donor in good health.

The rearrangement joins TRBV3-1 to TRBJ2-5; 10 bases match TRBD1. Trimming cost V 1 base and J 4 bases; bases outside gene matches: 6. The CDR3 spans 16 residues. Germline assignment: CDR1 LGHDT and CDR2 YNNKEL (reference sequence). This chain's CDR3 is CASSQGQGAGSETQYF. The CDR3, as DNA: TGTGCCAGCAGCCAAGGACAGGGGGCAGGATCAGAGACCCAGTACTTC.

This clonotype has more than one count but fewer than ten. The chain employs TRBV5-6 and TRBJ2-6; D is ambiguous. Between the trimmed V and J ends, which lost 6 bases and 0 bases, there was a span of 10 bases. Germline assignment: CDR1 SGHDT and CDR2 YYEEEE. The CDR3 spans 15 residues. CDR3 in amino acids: CASTLTDSGANVLTF. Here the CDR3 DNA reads TGTGCCAGCACATTGACGGACTCTGGGGCCAACGTCCTGACTTTC.

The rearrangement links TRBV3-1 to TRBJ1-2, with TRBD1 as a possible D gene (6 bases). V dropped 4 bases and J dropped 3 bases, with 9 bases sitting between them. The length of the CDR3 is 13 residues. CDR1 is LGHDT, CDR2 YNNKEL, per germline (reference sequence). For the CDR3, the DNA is TGTGCCAGCAGCCCACAGGGCGACTATGGCTACACCTTC. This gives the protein CASSPQGDYGYTF.

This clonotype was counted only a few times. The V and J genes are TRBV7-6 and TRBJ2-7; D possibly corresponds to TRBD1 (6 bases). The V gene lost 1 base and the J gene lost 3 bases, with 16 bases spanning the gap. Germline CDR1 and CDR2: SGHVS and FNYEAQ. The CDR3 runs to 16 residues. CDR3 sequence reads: CASSLDSRGPGYEQYF. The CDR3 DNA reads TGTGCCAGCAGCTTAGACTCCAGGGGTCCGGGCTACGAGCAGTACTTC.

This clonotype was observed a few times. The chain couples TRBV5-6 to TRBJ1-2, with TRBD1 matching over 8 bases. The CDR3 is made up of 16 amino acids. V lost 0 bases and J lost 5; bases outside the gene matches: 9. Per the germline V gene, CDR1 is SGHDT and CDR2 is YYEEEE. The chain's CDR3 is CASSLGTGSAGYGYTF. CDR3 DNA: TGTGCCAGCAGCTTGGGGACAGGGTCGGCAGGGTATGGCTACACCTTC.

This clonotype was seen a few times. The CDR3 region has the DNA TGTGCCAGCTCTCCGGCCCTAGGCCCCCTCCACTTT. Amino acids: CASSPALGPLHF. This chain joins TRBV18 and TRBJ1-6; no firm D call. The CDR3 is 12 amino acids. The V gene lost 6 bases and the J gene lost 13 bases, with 13 bases spanning the gap. Per germline, CDR1 KGHSH and CDR2 LQKENI.

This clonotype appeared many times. The CDR3 protein is CATSEGTFNQPQHF. DNA of the CDR3: TGTGCCACCAGTGAGGGTACGTTCAATCAGCCCCAGCATTTT. The chain is built from TRBV24-1 and TRBJ1-5; D remains unclear. Germline CDR1 and CDR2: KGHDR and SFDVKD. The germline V and J ends were trimmed by 4 bases and 3 bases, with 9 bases remaining between them. This CDR3 is 14 amino acids long.

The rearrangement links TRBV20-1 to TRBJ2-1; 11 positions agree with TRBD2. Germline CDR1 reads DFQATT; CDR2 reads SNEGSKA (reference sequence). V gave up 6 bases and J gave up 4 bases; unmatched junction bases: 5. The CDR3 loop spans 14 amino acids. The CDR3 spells CSAIAGGAYNEQFF. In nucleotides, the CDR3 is TGCAGTGCCATAGCGGGGGGGGCGTACAATGAGCAGTTCTTC.

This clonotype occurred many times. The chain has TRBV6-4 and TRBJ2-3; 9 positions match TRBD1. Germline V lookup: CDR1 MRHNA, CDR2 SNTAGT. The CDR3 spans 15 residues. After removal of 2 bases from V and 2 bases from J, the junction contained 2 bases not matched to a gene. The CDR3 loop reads CASSDGQGHTDTQYF. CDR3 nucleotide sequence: TGTGCCAGCAGTGACGGACAGGGGCACACAGATACGCAGTATTTT.

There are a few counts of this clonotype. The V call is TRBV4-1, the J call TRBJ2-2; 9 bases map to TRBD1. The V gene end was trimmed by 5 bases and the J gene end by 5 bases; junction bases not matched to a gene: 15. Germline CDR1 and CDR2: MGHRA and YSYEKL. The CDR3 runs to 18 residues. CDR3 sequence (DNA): TGCGCCAGCAGCGCGACCGGTGGACAGGGGTTTGAGACCGGGGAGCTGTTTTTT. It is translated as CASSATGGQGFETGELFF.

In nucleotides, the CDR3 is TGCAGTGCTCCCGGGCAGGGCAACAATGAGCAGTTCTTC. Encoded protein: CSAPGQGNNEQFF. The chain joins TRBV20-1 to TRBJ2-1, with D possibly being TRBD1 (5 bases). The germline V gene encodes CDR1 DFQATT and CDR2 SNEGSKA (reference sequence). CDR3 length: 13 amino acids. Between the trimmed V and J ends, which lost 5 bases and 5 bases, there was a span of 13 bases.